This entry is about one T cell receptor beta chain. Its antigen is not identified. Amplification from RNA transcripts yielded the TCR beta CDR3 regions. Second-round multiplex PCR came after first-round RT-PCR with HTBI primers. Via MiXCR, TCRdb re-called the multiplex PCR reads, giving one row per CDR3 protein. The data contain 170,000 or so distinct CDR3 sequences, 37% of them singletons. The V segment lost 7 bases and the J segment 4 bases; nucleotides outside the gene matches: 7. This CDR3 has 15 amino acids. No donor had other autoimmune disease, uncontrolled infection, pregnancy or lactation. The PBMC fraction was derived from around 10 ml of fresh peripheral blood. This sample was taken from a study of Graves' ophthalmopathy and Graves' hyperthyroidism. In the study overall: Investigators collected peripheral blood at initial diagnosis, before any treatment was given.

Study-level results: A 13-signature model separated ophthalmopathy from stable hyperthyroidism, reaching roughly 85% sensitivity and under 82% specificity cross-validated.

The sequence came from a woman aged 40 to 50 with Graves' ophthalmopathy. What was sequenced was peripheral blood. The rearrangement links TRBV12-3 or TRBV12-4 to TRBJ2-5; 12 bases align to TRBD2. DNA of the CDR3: TGTGCCAGCACCCGGACTAGCGGGGCGGGAGAGACCCAGTACTTC. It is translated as CASTRTSGAGETQYF.